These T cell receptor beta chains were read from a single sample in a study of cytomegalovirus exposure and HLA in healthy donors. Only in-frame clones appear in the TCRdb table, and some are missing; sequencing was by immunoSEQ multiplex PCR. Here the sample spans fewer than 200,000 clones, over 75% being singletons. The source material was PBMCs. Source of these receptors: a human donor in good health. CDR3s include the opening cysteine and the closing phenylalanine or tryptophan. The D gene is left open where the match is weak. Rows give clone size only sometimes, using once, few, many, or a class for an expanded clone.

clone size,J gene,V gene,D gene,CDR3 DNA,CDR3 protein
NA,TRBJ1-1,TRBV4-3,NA,TGCGCCAGCAGCCTTATACCCGAGGGACAGAACACTGAAGCTTTCTTT,CASSLIPEGQNTEAFF
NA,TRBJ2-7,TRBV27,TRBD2,TGTGCCAGCAGTGTAACGACGCTGACCTTTAGCGGGGAGGACCCATACGAGCAGTACTTC,CASSVTTLTFSGEDPYEQYF
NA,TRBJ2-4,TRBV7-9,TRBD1,TGTGCCAGCAGCGCTCGACAGGGCAAAAACATTCAGTACTTC,CASSARQGKNIQYF
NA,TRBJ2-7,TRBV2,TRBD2,TGTGCCAGCAGTGAGAGGGGTGGGACTAGCGCCTACGAGCAGTACTTC,CASSERGGTSAYEQYF
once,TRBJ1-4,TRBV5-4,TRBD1,TGTGCCAGCAGCAAGACAGGGGCGAGGGGAGAAAAACTGTTTTTT,CASSKTGARGEKLFF
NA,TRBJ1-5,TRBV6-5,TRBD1,TGTGCCAGCAGTTTACAGGGGGGACTTCAGCCCCAGCATTTT,CASSLQGGLQPQHF
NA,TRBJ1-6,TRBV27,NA,TGTGCCAGCAGAGCCGGGACATCAAATAATTCACCCCTCCACTTT,CASRAGTSNNSPLHF
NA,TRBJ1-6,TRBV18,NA,TGTGCCAGCTCACCACGAGGGTCGGACTCACCCCTCCACTTT,CASSPRGSDSPLHF
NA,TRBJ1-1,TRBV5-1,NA,TGCGCCAGCAGCTTACGACAGAGTTCGAACACTGAAGCTTTCTTT,CASSLRQSSNTEAFF
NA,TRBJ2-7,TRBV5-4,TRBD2,TGTGCCAGCAGCTTCTCAGCGGGGGGGCCTAGTGAGCAGTACTTC,CASSFSAGGPSEQYF
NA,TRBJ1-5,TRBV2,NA,TGTGCCAGCAGTGACAGGGATAGCAATCAGCCCCAGCATTTT,CASSDRDSNQPQHF
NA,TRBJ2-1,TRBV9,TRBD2,TGTGCCAGCAGCACTCGGACGGGAGGGGGATACAATGAGCAGTTCTTC,CASSTRTGGGYNEQFF
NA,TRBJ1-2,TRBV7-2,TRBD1,TGTGCCAGCAGCTCACGGGGACAGGTTTTGTCAGGCTACACCTTC,CASSSRGQVLSGYTF
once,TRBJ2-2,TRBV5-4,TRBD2,TGTGCCAGCAGTTACGGGACTAGCGGGGGGGACGGGGAGCTGTTTTTT,CASSYGTSGGDGELFF
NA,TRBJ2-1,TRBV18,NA,TGTGCCAGCTCACCAGTTCTCAATGAGCAGTTCTTC,CASSPVLNEQFF
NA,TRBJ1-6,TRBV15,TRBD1,TGTGCCACCAGCAGAGATCGTGGGACAGGGGAGAGACCCCTCCACTTT,CATSRDRGTGERPLHF
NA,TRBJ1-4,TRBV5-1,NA,TGCGCCAGCAGTCGAAACCGGGGGGAGTCTGAAAAACTGTTTTTT,CASSRNRGESEKLFF
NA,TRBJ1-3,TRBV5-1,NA,TGCGCCAGCAGCTTGGACAGAGCCTCTGGAAACACCATATATTTT,CASSLDRASGNTIYF
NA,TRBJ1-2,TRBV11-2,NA,TGTGCCAGCAGCTTAGACTGGGGGGACTATGGCTACACCTTC,CASSLDWGDYGYTF
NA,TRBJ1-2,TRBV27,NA,TGTGCCAGCAGTTTATCCGGAGTAGCTAACTATGGCTACACCTTC,CASSLSGVANYGYTF
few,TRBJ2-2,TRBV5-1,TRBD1,TGCGCCAGCAGCCCTATAAGACAGGGCTACTACACCGGGGAGCTGTTTTTT,CASSPIRQGYYTGELFF
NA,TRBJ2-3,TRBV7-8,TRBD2,TGTGCCAGCAGCTCCTTAGCGGGGAACACAGATACGCAGTATTTT,CASSSLAGNTDTQYF
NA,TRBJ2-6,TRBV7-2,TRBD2,TGTGCCAGCAGCCCCCGGGCGGGGGGCCCTGGGGCCAACGTCCTGACTTTC,CASSPRAGGPGANVLTF
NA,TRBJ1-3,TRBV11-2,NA,TGTGCCAGCAGCTGGGAGGCTGGAAACACCATATATTTT,CASSWEAGNTIYF
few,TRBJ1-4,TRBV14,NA,TGTGCCAGCAGCCAAGAGGCGGGTGATGAAAAACTGTTTTTT,CASSQEAGDEKLFF
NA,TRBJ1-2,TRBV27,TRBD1,TGTGCCAGCAGTCCATTGGACAGGATATATGGCTACACCTTC,CASSPLDRIYGYTF
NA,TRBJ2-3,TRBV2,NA,TGTGCCAGCAAAGACGATAGGCTAGCCAGCACAGATACGCAGTATTTT,CASKDDRLASTDTQYF
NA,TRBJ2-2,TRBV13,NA,TGTGCCAGCAGCTCGGTAACCGGGGAGCTGTTTTTT,CASSSVTGELFF
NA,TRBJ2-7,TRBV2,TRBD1,TGTGCCAGCCGTTCGGGACAGGGGGACTCCTACGAGCAGTACTTC,CASRSGQGDSYEQYF
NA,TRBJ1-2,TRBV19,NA,TGTGCCAGTAGTATAGCAGGGTCTCCTTCTAACTATGGCTACACCTTC,CASSIAGSPSNYGYTF
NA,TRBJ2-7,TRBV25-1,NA,TGTGCCAGCAGTGAATATGGCCGCTACGAGCAGTACTTC,CASSEYGRYEQYF